Included here is one TCR beta chain sequence, with context. This clonotype was seen many times. Its antigen specificity is not known. Base qualities are not at hand, and no much larger clone is one base apart. The sample comes from a study of T cells after yellow fever vaccination (dated by TCRdb to between 2017 and 2020). Concerning the study at large: Libraries from fractions with low cell numbers were prepared with the SMART-Seq v4 Ultra Low Input RNA kit. To follow T-cell clones before and after both primary and booster YFV17D yellow fever vaccination, bulk TCR alpha and beta repertoires underwent longitudinal sequencing. The cohort comprised two healthy male donors, one aged 18 to 30 and one aged 30 to 40 years. Blood was drawn at multiple timepoints before and after primary and secondary immunization, with bulk PBMC replicates and cell subsets isolated.

TCR cDNA was synthesized by 5'RACE template switching, through which a universal primer site and unique molecular identifiers were introduced. Priming of cDNA synthesis was performed from both the TCR alpha and TCR beta constant segments. Two PCR steps were used to amplify libraries, with sample barcodes and sequencing adapters being added in the second step. Sequencing of libraries was performed on Illumina HiSeq 2500 (2x100 bp) or NovaSeq (2x150 bp). Per the authors' processing: MIGEC handled demultiplexing of reads and collapsing into UMI consensus sequences, while MiXCR performed V(D)J alignment. Vaccine-responding clonotypes were identified with edgeR using replicate PBMC samples, with FDR below 0.01 and a log2 fold change above 5 up to day 15 being required. Each bulk clonotype was labeled CD4 or CD8 based on which sequenced repertoire, CD4 or CD8, contained the clonotype at higher abundance. TCRdb took the public reads, trimmed them with fastp at Q25, ran MiXCR for clone calling and kept in-frame beta chains. Every distinct CDR3 protein forms one entry, paired with its most common genes and DNA. These V and J calls are TCRdb output, not the study's own analysis. The sample table shows around 180,000 distinct CDR3 sequences, and 5.5% to 8% are seen once. Under 3% of the sample is taken by the ten largest.

The intended sense of this specimen's treatment or condition label: live attenuated yellow fever vaccine strain. PBMCs were isolated from peripheral blood using a standard Ficoll-Paque protocol. CD4 and CD8 T-cell fractions were isolated with Dynabeads CD4 and CD8 positive selection kits. TriZol was used to extract RNA from bulk PBMCs, CD4 and CD8 fractions, and dextramer-positive and dextramer-negative fractions. Paper-wide results and their limitations: A small share of clonotypes was detected in both CD4 and CD8 compartments, with the overlap likely arising from convergent recombination. The secondary T-cell response was weaker than the primary response but faster, peaking on day 5 instead of day 15. Because only a couple of donors were included in the study, the extent to which the findings can be generalized is limited. After the booster, most of the clones that had expanded following primary vaccination were detected again (approximately 95% of CD4 and more than 85% of CD8), which suggests that memory was broadly maintained. FACS-sorted repertoires could contain abundant contaminating clonotypes from the bulk population, so computational filtering was required.

The CDR3 covers 15 residues, taking in both the cysteine and the phenylalanine. Only CDR3 DNA remains: 45 bases, in frame from the first base. Trimming removed 6 bases from V and 7 bases from J; the gene matches leave 5 bases unexplained. CDR1 and CDR2 were assigned from the germline V gene as SGHTA and FQGNSA. This TCR derives from a man between 18 and 35 years old who received the YFV17D yellow fever vaccine. The material sequenced was CD4+ T cells sorted from PBMCs, taken on the day of the first yellow fever vaccination. The receptor chain draws on TRBV7-2 and TRBJ2-1; TRBD2 aligns with 14 central bases. The CDR3: CASRIGTSGGNEQFF. The sequence in DNA is TGTGCCAGCAGGATCGGGACTAGCGGGGGAAATGAGCAGTTCTTC.